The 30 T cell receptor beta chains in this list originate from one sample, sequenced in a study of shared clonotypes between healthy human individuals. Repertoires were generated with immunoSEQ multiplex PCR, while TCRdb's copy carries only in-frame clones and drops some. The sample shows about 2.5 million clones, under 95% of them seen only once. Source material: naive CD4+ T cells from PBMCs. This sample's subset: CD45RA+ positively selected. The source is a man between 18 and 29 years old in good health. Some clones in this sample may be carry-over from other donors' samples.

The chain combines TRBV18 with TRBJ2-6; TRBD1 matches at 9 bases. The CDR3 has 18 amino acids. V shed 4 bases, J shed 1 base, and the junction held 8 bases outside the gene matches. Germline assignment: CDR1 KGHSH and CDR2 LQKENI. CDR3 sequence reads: CASSLSGTGSSGANVLTF. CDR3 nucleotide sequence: TGTGCCAGCTCACTGTCCGGGACAGGGTCGTCTGGGGCCAACGTCCTGACTTTC.

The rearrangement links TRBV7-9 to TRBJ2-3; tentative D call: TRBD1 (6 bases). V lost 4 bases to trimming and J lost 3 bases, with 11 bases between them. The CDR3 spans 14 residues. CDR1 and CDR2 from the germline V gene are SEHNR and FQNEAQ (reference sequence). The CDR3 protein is CASSSTRGTDTQYF. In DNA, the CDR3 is TGTGCCAGCAGCTCGACCAGGGGAACAGATACGCAGTATTTT.

CDR3 in amino acids: CASSANGAEAFF. CDR3 DNA sequence: TGTGCCAGCAGCGCCAACGGGGCTGAAGCTTTCTTT. The chain joins TRBV28 to TRBJ1-1; D is undetermined. V lost 6 bases and J 6 bases, leaving 11 bases between the germline ends. This CDR3 has 12 residues. CDR1 and CDR2 from the germline V gene are MDHEN and SYDVKM.

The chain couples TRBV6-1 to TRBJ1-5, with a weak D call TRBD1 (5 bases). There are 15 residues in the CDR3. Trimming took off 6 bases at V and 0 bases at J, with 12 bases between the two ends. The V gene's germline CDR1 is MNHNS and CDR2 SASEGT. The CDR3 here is CASRVTDNSNQPQHF. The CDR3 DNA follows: TGTGCCAGCAGGGTGACGGACAATAGCAATCAGCCCCAGCATTTT.

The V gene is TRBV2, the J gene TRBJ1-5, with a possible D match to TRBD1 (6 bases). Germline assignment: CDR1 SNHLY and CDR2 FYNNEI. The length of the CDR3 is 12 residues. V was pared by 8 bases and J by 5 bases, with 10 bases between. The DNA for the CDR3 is TGTGCCAGCTCGACAGGCGATCAGCCCCAGCATTTT. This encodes CASSTGDQPQHF.

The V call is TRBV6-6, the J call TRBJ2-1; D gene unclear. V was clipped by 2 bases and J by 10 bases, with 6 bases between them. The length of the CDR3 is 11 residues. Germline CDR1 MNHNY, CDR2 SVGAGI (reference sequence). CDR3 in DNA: TGTGCCAGCAGTTACATCAGGGAGCAGTTCTTC. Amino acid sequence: CASSYIREQFF.

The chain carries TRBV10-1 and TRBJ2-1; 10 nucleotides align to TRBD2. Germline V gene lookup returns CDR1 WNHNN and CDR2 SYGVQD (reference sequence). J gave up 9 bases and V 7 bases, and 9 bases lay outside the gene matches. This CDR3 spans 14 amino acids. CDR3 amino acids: CASMDSGRAGEQFF. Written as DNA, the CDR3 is TGCGCCAGCATGGACAGCGGGAGGGCCGGTGAGCAGTTCTTC.

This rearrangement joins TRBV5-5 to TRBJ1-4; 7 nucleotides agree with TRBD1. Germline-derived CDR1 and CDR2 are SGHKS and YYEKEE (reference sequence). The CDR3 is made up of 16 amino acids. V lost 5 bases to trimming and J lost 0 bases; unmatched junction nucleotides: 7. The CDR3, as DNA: TGTGCCAGCAGAAGAGGGGACAGTGCAACTAATGAAAAACTGTTTTTT. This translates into CASRRGDSATNEKLFF.

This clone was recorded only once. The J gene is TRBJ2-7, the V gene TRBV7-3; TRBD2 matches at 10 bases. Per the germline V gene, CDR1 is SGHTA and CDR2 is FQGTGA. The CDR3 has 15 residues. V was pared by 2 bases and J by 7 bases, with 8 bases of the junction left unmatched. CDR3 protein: CASSLSLAGVEEQYF. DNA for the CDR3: TGTGCCAGCAGCTTATCCCTAGCGGGAGTGGAAGAGCAGTACTTC.

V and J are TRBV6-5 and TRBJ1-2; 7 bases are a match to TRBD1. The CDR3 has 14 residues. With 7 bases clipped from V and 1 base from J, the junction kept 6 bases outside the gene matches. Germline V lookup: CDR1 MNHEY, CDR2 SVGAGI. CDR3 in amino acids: CASNTGDFNYGYTF. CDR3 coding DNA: TGTGCCAGCAACACAGGGGATTTTAACTATGGCTACACCTTC.

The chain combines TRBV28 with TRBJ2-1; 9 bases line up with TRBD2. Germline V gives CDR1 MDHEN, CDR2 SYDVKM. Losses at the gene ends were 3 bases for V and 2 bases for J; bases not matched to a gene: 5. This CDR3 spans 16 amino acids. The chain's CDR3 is CASSFVAGDTYNEQFF. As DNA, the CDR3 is TGTGCCAGCAGTTTTGTAGCGGGAGACACCTACAATGAGCAGTTCTTC.

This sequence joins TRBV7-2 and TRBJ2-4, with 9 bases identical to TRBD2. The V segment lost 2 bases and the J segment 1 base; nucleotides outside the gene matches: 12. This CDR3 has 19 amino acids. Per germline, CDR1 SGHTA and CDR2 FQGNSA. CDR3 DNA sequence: TGTGCCAGCAGCTTACCGAGAATTAGCGGGAGCGGGGCCAAAAACATTCAGTACTTC. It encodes CASSLPRISGSGAKNIQYF.

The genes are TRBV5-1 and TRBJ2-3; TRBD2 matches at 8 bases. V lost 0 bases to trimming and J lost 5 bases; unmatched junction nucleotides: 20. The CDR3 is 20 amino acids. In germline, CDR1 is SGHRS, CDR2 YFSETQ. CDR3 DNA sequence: TGCGCCAGCAGCTTGGTATCCACAGGGTGGGCTAGCGGGCCTGGAGATACGCAGTATTTT. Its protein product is CASSLVSTGWASGPGDTQYF.

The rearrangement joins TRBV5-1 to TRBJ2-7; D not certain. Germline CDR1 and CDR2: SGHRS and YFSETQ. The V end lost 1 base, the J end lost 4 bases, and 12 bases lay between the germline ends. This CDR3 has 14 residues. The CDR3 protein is CASSLTGPPYEQYF. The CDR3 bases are TGCGCCAGCAGCTTGACTGGACCCCCTTACGAGCAGTACTTC.

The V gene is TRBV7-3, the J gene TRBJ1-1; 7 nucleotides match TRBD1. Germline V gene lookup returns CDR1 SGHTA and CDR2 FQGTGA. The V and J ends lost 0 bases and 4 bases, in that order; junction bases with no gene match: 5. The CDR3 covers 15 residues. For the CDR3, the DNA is TGTGCCAGCAGCTTAACAGGGGGCTCGACCACTGAAGCTTTCTTT. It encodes CASSLTGGSTTEAFF.

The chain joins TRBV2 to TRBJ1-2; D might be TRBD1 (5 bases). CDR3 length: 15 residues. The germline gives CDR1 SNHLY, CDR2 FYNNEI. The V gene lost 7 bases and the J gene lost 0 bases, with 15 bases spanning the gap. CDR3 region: CASTFGTAANYGYTF. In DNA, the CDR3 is TGTGCCAGCACCTTCGGGACCGCTGCTAACTATGGCTACACCTTC.

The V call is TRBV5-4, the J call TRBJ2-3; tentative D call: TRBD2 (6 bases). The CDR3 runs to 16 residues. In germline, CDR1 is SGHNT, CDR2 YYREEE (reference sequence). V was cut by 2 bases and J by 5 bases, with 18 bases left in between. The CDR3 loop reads CASSLTGTPPGDTQYF. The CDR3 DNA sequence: TGTGCCAGCAGCTTAACCGGGACTCCTCCGGGAGATACGCAGTATTTT.

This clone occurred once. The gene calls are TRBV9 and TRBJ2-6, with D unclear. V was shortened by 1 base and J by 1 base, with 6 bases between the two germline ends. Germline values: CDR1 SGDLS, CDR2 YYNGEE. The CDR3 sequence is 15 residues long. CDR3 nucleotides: TGTGCCAGCAGCGTACAGGCATCTGGGGCCAACGTCCTGACTTTC. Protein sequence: CASSVQASGANVLTF. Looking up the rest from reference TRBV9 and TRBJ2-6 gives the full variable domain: DSGVTQTPKHLITATGQRVTLRCSPRSGDLSVYWYQQSLDQGLQFLIQYYNGEERAKGNILERFSAQQFPDLHSELNLSSLELGDSALYFCASSVQASGANVLTFGAGSRLTVL.

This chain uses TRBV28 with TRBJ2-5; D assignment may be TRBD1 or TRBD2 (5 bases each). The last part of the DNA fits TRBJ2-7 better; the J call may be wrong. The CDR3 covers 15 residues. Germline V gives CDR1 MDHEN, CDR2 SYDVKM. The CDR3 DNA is TGTGCCAGCACCCCCTGGGGGATGAGCTCCTACGAGCAGTACTTC. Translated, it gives CASTPWGMSSYEQYF.

CDR3 DNA: TGCGCCAGCAGCCAAGGCCTAGCGGGAGGTTACGAGCAGTACTTC. Its protein is CASSQGLAGGYEQYF. J is TRBJ2-7 and V is TRBV4-1, with 11 bases identical to TRBD2. Germline CDR1 and CDR2: MGHRA and YSYEKL. V lost 1 base to trimming and J lost 4 bases; unmatched junction nucleotides: 3. The CDR3 runs to 15 residues.

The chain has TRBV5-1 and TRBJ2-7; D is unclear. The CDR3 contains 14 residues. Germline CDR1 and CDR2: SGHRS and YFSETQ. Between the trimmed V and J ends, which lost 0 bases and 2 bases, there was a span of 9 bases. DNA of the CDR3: TGCGCCAGCAGCTTGGCTGTCAGCCCCTACGAGCAGTACTTC. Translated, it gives CASSLAVSPYEQYF.

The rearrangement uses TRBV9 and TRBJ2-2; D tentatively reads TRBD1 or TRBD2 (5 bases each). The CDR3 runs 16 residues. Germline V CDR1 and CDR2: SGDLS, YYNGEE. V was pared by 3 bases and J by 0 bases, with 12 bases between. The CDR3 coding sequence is TGTGCCAGCAGCGCCCCGGGACCGGCGAACACCGGGGAGCTGTTTTTT. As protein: CASSAPGPANTGELFF.

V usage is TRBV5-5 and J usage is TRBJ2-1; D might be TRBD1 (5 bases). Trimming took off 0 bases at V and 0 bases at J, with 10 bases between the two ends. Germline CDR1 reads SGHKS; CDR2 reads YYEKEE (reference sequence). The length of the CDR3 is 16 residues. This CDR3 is CASSLAQDLSYNEQFF. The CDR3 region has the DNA TGTGCCAGCAGCTTGGCACAGGACCTCTCCTACAATGAGCAGTTCTTC.

The CDR3 DNA is TGTGCCAGCAGCTCCCTAGCGGGAGGGAAAGAGACCCAGTACTTC. Translation: CASSSLAGGKETQYF. This rearrangement joins TRBV5-6 to TRBJ2-5; 12 positions match TRBD2. This CDR3 has 15 residues. With 3 bases clipped from V and 3 bases from J, the junction kept 3 bases outside the gene matches. Per germline, CDR1 SGHDT and CDR2 YYEEEE. The entire variable domain, with the rest obtained from reference TRBV5-6 and TRBJ2-5, is as follows: DAGVTQSPTHLIKTRGQQVTLRCSPKSGHDTVSWYQQALGQGPQFIFQYYEEEERQRGNFPDRFSGHQFPNYSSELNVNALLLGDSALYLCASSSLAGGKETQYFGPGTRLLVL.

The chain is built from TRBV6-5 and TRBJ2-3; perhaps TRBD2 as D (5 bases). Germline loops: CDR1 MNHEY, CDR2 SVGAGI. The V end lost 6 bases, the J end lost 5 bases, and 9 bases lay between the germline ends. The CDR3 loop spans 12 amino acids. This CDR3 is CASSHAGDTQYF. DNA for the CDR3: TGTGCCAGCAGCCACGCGGGAGATACGCAGTATTTT.

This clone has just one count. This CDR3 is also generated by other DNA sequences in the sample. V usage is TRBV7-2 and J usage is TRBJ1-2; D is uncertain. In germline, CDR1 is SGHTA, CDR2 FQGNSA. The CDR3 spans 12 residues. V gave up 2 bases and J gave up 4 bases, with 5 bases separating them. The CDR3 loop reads CASSLWGYGYTF. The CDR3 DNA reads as TGTGCCAGCAGCTTATGGGGCTATGGCTACACCTTC.

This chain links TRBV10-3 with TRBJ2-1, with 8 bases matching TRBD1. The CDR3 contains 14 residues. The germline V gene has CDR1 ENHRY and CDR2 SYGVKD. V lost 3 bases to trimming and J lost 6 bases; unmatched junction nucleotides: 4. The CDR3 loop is CAISEQGVINEQFF. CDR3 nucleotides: TGTGCCATCAGTGAACAGGGGGTTATCAATGAGCAGTTCTTC.

Written as DNA, the CDR3 is TGTGCCAGCAGGGCGTTCTATGGCTACACCTTC. It translates to CASRAFYGYTF. The rearrangement joins TRBV25-1 to TRBJ1-2, with no clear D. Per germline, CDR1 MGHDK and CDR2 SYGVNS. V lost 6 bases and J 4 bases, leaving 6 bases between the germline ends. The CDR3 is 11 amino acids.

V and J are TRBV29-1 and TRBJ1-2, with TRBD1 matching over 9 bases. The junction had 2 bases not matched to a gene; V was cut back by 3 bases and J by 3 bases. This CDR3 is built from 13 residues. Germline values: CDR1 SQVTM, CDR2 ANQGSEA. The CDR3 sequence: CSVDWDRDYGYTF. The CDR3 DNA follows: TGCAGCGTTGATTGGGACAGGGACTATGGCTACACCTTC. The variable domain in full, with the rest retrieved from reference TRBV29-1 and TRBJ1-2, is SAVISQKPSRDICQRGTSLTIQCQVDSQVTMMFWYRQQPGQSLTLIATANQGSEATYESGFVIDKFPISRPNLTFSTLTVSNMSPEDSSIYLCSVDWDRDYGYTFGSGTRLTVV.

The chain's CDR3 is CASTSGLTSLYF. The CDR3 nucleotides are TGTGCCAGCACCTCGGGACTCACTAGTTTGTACTTC. This chain connects TRBV6-5 to TRBJ2-5; possible D gene TRBD2, 6 bases. V lost 7 bases to trimming and J lost 13 bases, with 19 bases between them. The CDR3 is made up of 12 amino acids. The germline gives CDR1 MNHEY, CDR2 SVGAGI.